Each of the 23 T cell receptor beta chains below was sequenced from the same sample in a study of T-cell reconstitution after alpha-beta-depleted transplantation in children. The library targeted TCRbeta and was prepared with unique molecular identifiers. Each CDR3 protein is one row after TCRdb ran MiXCR on the PCR reads. Of approximately 420,000 distinct CDR3 sequences in the sample, 11% are singletons; the top ten hold roughly 6%. The sample in question was PBMCs from the stem cell graft donor, obtained from the stem cell graft. These receptors were collected from a human donor who donated a stem cell graft to a child with acute myeloid leukemia.

A few counts support this clonotype. The chain recombines TRBV5-1 with TRBJ1-1; D gene unclear. The V gene lost 4 bases and the J gene lost 4 bases, with 14 bases spanning the gap. CDR1 is SGHRS and CDR2 is YFSETQ in the germline V gene. This CDR3 is built from 14 residues. The CDR3 spells CASSVGAGGTEAFF. CDR3 nucleotide sequence: TGCGCCAGCAGCGTGGGAGCTGGTGGCACTGAAGCTTTCTTT.

This clonotype has a count of ten or more. The chain joins TRBV5-5 to TRBJ1-1; D call uncertain. The CDR3 sequence is 15 residues long. V lost 2 bases to trimming and J lost 0 bases, with 11 bases between them. Germline V gene sequence: CDR1 SGHKS, CDR2 YYEKEE (reference sequence). In nucleotides, the CDR3 is TGTGCCAGCAGCTTATTTTCGGGGATGAACACTGAAGCTTTCTTT. As protein: CASSLFSGMNTEAFF.

This clonotype was found many times. This sequence joins TRBV20-1 and TRBJ2-7; 10 bases match TRBD1. Germline CDR1 and CDR2: DFQATT and SNEGSKA (reference sequence). V dropped 6 bases and J dropped 4; count of bases not matched to a gene: 6. CDR3 size: 13 residues. The CDR3 DNA reads as TGCAGTGCCCAACGGACAGGGGGGTACGAGCAGTACGTC. Residues: CSAQRTGGYEQYV.

This chain links TRBV6-5 with TRBJ1-6, with 11 bases lining up with TRBD1. Germline V CDR1 and CDR2: MNHEY, SVGAGI. Losses at the gene ends were 7 bases for V and 10 bases for J; bases not matched to a gene: 6. The CDR3 runs to 14 residues. DNA for the CDR3: TGTGCCAGCAATTTGGGACAGGGGGTATCACCCCTCCACTTT. Encoded protein: CASNLGQGVSPLHF.

The chain couples TRBV5-1 to TRBJ2-3; 8 nucleotides align to TRBD2. Germline V gene sequence: CDR1 SGHRS, CDR2 YFSETQ. The CDR3 covers 17 residues. The J segment lost 2 bases and the V segment lost 3 bases, leaving 11 bases of the junction unmatched. CDR3 coding DNA: TGCGCCAGCAGCTCCCAATCCCAGCGGGGGTTCACAGATACGCAGTATTTT. Its translation: CASSSQSQRGFTDTQYF.

The chain joins TRBV25-1 to TRBJ1-6, with D maybe TRBD1 (5 bases). Between the trimmed V and J ends, which lost 3 bases and 7 bases, there was a span of 10 bases. The CDR3 loop spans 14 amino acids. Germline V gives CDR1 MGHDK, CDR2 SYGVNS. DNA for the CDR3: TGTGCCAGCAGTGAGGATCGGGGGAATTCACCCCTCCACTTT. Its translation: CASSEDRGNSPLHF.

This clonotype was seen a handful of times. The chain combines TRBV6-1 with TRBJ1-5, with D possibly being TRBD1 (6 bases). The germline CDR1 and CDR2 sequences are MNHNS and SASEGT. Trimming removed 5 bases at V and 7 bases at J, with 12 bases between. This CDR3 region has 13 residues. The DNA for the CDR3 is TGTGCCAGCAGTCGGGACATAGACCAGCCCCAGCATTTT. This codes for CASSRDIDQPQHF.

The chain carries TRBV20-1 and TRBJ2-7, with D perhaps TRBD2 (6 bases). The CDR3 spans 14 residues. The germline V and J ends were trimmed by 4 bases and 4 bases, with 17 bases remaining between them. CDR1 DFQATT and CDR2 SNEGSKA come from the germline V gene (reference sequence). The chain's CDR3 is CSAIGGEVVYEQYF. Written as DNA, the CDR3 is TGCAGTGCTATAGGTGGGGAGGTTGTGTACGAGCAGTACTTC.

This clonotype was seen a handful of times. The V call is TRBV6-5, the J call TRBJ2-4; no clear D. The germline gives CDR1 MNHEY, CDR2 SVGAGI. The ends were cut back, 0 bases at V and 1 base at J, with 7 bases in the middle. The CDR3 runs to 15 residues. The CDR3 sequence: CASSYSGEAKNIQYF. The CDR3 DNA is TGTGCCAGCAGTTACTCAGGAGAGGCCAAAAACATTCAGTACTTC.

The chain's CDR3 is CSARDAGGPNEQFF. The CDR3 DNA reads TGCAGTGCTAGAGATGCGGGGGGGCCGAATGAGCAGTTCTTC. The chain links TRBV20-1 to TRBJ2-1; TRBD2 agrees at 9 bases. Germline values: CDR1 DFQATT, CDR2 SNEGSKA (reference sequence). CDR3 length: 14 residues. J was trimmed by 7 bases and V by 0 bases; bases with no gene match: 4.

A few counts support this clonotype. V and J are TRBV29-1 and TRBJ2-2; 8 bases line up with TRBD2. The germline gives CDR1 SQVTM, CDR2 ANQGSEA. With V trimmed by 4 bases and J by 4 bases, 5 bases remained unmatched. The length of the CDR3 is 14 residues. In DNA, the CDR3 is TGCAGCGTTGGGGTTGCGGGGGGCACCGGGGAGCTGTTTTTT. Translation: CSVGVAGGTGELFF.

The chain recombines TRBV20-1 with TRBJ2-1, with D possibly called TRBD1 or TRBD2 (5 bases each). Trimming removed 5 bases from V and 3 bases from J, with 11 bases in between. The CDR3 covers 13 residues. Germline V gives CDR1 DFQATT, CDR2 SNEGSKA (reference sequence). CDR3 protein: CSAAGTGYNEQFF. The CDR3 DNA is TGCAGTGCTGCCGGGACCGGCTACAATGAGCAGTTCTTC.

In its sample, this clonotype was seen many times. The gene calls are TRBV25-1 and TRBJ2-5; TRBD2 aligns across 16 bases. V gave up 8 bases and J gave up 5 bases; unmatched junction bases: 5. This CDR3 has 15 residues. Germline assignment: CDR1 MGHDK and CDR2 SYGVNS. In nucleotides, the CDR3 is TGTGCCAGCTGCGGGACTAGCGGGAGGGCCGAGACCCAGTACTTC. Residues: CASCGTSGRAETQYF.

This clonotype came up a few times. This sequence joins TRBV12-3 or TRBV12-4 and TRBJ2-1, with D possibly called TRBD1 or TRBD2 (5 bases each). Trimming pared 2 bases from V and 0 bases from J, leaving 11 bases between. This CDR3 region has 16 residues. For the CDR3, the DNA is TGTGCCAGCAGTTTAATGGGGGTCAGCTCCTACAATGAGCAGTTCTTC. It encodes CASSLMGVSSYNEQFF.

V gene TRBV12-3 or TRBV12-4 combines with J gene TRBJ2-4, with a weak D call TRBD2 (7 bases). Trimming shortened V by 7 bases and J by 7 bases, and 20 bases separated the two germline ends. CDR3 length equals 15 residues. The CDR3 is CASNLLGGRENIQYF. The CDR3 DNA follows: TGTGCCAGCAACCTCCTCGGGGGGCGCGAGAACATTCAGTACTTC.

The chain uses TRBV5-1 and TRBJ2-1, with D tentatively TRBD2 (6 bases). From germline, CDR1 is SGHRS and CDR2 YFSETQ. The CDR3 loop spans 19 amino acids. Trimming took off 2 bases at V and 0 bases at J, with 21 bases between the two ends. This CDR3 reads CASSFPPLDQGGSYNEQFF. The CDR3 DNA sequence: TGCGCCAGCAGCTTCCCGCCGCTCGACCAGGGAGGCTCCTACAATGAGCAGTTCTTC.

This clonotype was seen only a few times. V and J are TRBV20-1 and TRBJ2-2; 11 bases map to TRBD2. This CDR3 has 15 amino acids. Trimming took 3 bases from V and 5 from J; bases not matched to a gene: 5. Germline lookup yields CDR1 DFQATT and CDR2 SNEGSKA (reference sequence). This CDR3 reads CSARDSGRVTGELFF. In DNA, the CDR3 is TGCAGTGCTAGGGATAGCGGGAGGGTTACCGGGGAGCTGTTTTTT.

The chain has TRBV21-1 and TRBJ1-1. TRBV21-1 is recorded as a pseudogene. This CDR3 has 19 amino acids. The CDR3 loop reads CASSKLGGPSLEVNTEAFF. The CDR3 DNA sequence: TGTGCCAGCAGCAAATTGGGAGGCCCATCACTGGAGGTGAACACTGAAGCTTTCTTT.

Only a few counts were recorded for this clonotype. CDR3 in DNA: TGTGCCAGCAGGGACCAGGGTTTCGGCTACACCTTC. Translation: CASRDQGFGYTF. The J gene is TRBJ1-2, the V gene TRBV6-1; TRBD1 is a possible D gene (5 bases). The germline V gene has CDR1 MNHNS and CDR2 SASEGT. Trimming shortened V by 6 bases and J by 8 bases, and 13 bases separated the two germline ends. The CDR3 loop spans 12 amino acids.

This chain links TRBV2 with TRBJ2-1; TRBD2 agrees at 10 bases. V lost 3 bases to trimming and J lost 0 bases; unmatched junction nucleotides: 8. This CDR3 is built from 18 residues. Germline V lookup: CDR1 SNHLY, CDR2 FYNNEI. The DNA of the CDR3 is TGTGCCAGCAGTGAGTCGGTAGCGGGGGGACTCTCCTACAATGAGCAGTTCTTC. Translation gives CASSESVAGGLSYNEQFF.

This clonotype was picked up a small number of times. The chain employs TRBV12-3 or TRBV12-4 and TRBJ2-1, with D unresolved. V lost 1 base and J lost 14, with 9 bases in between. This CDR3 region has 11 residues. The CDR3, as DNA: TGTGCCAGCAGTTTAGATGTTAACGAGTTCTTC. It translates to CASSLDVNEFF.

This clonotype came up a few times. The J gene is TRBJ2-5, the V gene TRBV15, with D perhaps given as TRBD1 or TRBD2 (5 bases each). This CDR3 is built from 13 residues. Germline V gives CDR1 LNHNV, CDR2 YYDKDF (reference sequence). Trimming took off 2 bases at V and 5 bases at J, with 9 bases between the two ends. The CDR3 is CATSRRGAETQYF. Here the CDR3 DNA reads TGTGCCACCAGCAGACGGGGCGCTGAGACCCAGTACTTC.

J is TRBJ1-3 and V is TRBV6-4, with 8 positions matching TRBD1. CDR1 is MRHNA and CDR2 is SNTAGT in the germline V gene. This CDR3 comprises 18 residues. The V and J ends lost 4 bases and 1 base, in that order; junction bases with no gene match: 12. The CDR3 DNA reads TGTGCCAGCAGTGGGGCCAGGGGGCAAAACATTTCTGGAAACACCATATATTTT. Its protein product is CASSGARGQNISGNTIYF.